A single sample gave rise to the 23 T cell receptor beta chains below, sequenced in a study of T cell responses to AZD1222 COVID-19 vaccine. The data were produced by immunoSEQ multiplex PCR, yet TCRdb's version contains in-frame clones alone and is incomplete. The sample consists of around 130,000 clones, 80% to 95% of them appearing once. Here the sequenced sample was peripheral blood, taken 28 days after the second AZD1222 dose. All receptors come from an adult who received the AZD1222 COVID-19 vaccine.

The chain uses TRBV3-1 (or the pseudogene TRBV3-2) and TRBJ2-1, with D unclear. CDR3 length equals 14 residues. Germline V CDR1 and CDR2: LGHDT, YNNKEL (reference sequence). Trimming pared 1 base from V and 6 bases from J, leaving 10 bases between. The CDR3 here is CASSQGLNSNEQFF. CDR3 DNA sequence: TGTGCCAGCAGCCAAGGTTTAAATTCCAATGAGCAGTTCTTC.

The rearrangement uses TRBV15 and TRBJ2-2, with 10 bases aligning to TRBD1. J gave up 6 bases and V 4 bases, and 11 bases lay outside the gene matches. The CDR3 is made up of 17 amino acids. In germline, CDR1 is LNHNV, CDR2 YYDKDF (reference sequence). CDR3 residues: CATSKGQGVVGAGELFF. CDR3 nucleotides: TGTGCCACCAGCAAAGGACAGGGGGTGGTTGGCGCCGGGGAGCTGTTTTTT.

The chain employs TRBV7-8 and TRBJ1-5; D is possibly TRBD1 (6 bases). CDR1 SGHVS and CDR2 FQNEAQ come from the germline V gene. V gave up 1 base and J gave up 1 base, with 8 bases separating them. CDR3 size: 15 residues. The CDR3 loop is CASSLVGTSNQPQHF. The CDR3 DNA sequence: TGTGCCAGCAGCTTAGTCGGGACAAGCAATCAGCCCCAGCATTTT.

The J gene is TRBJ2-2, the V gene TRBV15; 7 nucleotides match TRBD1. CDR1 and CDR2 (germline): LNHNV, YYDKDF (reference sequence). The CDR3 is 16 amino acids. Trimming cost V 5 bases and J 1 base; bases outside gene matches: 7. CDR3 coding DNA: TGTGCCACCAGCTCCCACAGGGGAAAGAACACCGGGGAGCTGTTTTTT. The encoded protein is CATSSHRGKNTGELFF. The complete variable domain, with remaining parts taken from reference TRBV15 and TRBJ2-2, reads DAMVIQNPRYQVTQFGKPVTLSCSQTLNHNVMYWYQQKSSQAPKLLFHYYDKDFNNEADTPDNFQSRRPNTSFCFLDIRSPGLGDTAMYLCATSSHRGKNTGELFFGEGSRLTVL.

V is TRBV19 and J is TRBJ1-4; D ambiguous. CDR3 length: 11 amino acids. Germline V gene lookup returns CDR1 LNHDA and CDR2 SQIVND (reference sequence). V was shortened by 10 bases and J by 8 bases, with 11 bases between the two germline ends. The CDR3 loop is CATIAREKLFF. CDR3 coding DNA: TGTGCCACCATAGCTAGGGAAAAACTGTTTTTT.

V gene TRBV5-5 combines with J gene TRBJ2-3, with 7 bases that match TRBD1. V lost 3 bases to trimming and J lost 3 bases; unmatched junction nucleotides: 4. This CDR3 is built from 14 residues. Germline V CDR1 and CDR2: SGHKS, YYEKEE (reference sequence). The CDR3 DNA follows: TGTGCCAGCAGCTGGCAGGGGGTTACAGATACGCAGTATTTT. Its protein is CASSWQGVTDTQYF. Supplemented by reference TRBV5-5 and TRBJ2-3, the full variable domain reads DAGVTQSPTHLIKTRGQQVTLRCSPISGHKSVSWYQQVLGQGPQFIFQYYEKEERGRGNFPDRFSARQFPNYSSELNVNALLLGDSALYLCASSWQGVTDTQYFGPGTRLTVL.

CDR3 amino acids: CATSWRESQNEQFF. The DNA for the CDR3 is TGTGCCACCTCGTGGCGGGAGAGTCAGAATGAGCAGTTCTTC. The V and J genes are TRBV2 and TRBJ2-1, with 7 nucleotides matching TRBD2. The length of the CDR3 is 14 residues. J gave up 7 bases and V 10 bases, and 13 bases lay outside the gene matches. Germline V lookup: CDR1 SNHLY, CDR2 FYNNEI.

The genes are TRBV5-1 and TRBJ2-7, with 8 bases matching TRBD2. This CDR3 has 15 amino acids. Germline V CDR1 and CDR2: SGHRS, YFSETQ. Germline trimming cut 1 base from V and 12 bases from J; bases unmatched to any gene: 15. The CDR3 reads CASSLFVSVAGPLYF. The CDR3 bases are TGCGCCAGCAGCTTGTTTGTCAGTGTAGCGGGACCGCTGTACTTC.

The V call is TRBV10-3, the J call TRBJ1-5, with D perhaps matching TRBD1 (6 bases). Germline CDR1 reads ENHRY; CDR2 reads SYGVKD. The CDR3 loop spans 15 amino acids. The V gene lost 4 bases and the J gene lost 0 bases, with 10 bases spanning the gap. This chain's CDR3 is CAISGGQNSNQPQHF. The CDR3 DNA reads TGTGCCATCAGTGGGGGACAAAATAGCAATCAGCCCCAGCATTTT.

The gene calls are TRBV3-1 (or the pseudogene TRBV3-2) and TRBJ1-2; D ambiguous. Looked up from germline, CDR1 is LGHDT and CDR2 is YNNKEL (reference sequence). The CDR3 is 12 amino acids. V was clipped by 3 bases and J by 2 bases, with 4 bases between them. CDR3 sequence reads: CASSHGNYGYTF. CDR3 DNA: TGTGCCAGCAGCCATGGAAACTATGGCTACACCTTC.

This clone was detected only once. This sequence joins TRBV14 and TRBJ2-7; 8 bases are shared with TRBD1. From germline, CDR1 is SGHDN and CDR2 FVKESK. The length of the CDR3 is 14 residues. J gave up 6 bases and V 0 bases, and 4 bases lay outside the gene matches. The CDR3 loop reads CASSQDARGREQYF. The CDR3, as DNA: TGTGCCAGCAGCCAAGACGCCAGGGGGCGCGAGCAGTACTTC.

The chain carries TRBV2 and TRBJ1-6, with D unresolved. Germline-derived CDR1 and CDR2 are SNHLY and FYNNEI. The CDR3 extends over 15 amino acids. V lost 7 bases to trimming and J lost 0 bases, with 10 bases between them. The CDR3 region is CASTERSSYNSPLHF. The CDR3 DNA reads TGTGCCAGCACTGAGAGAAGCTCCTATAATTCACCCCTCCACTTT.

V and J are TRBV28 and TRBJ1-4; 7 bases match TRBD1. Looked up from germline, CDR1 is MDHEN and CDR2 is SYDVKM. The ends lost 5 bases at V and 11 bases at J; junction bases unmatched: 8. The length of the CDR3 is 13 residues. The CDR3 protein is CASSLRDSRKLFF. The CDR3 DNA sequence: TGTGCCAGCAGTCTACGGGACAGCCGGAAACTGTTTTTT.

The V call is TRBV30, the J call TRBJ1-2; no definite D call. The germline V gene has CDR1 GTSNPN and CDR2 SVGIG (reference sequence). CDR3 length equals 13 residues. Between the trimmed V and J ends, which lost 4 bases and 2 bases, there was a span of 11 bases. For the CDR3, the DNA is TGTGCCTGGACCCCGGGTGGAAACTATGGCTACACCTTC. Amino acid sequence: CAWTPGGNYGYTF.

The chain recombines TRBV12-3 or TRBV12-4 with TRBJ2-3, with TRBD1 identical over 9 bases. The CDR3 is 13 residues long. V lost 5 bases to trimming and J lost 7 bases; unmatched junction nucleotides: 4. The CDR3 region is CASSGTGSHTQYF. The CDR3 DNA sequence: TGTGCCAGCAGTGGGACAGGGTCACATACGCAGTATTTT.

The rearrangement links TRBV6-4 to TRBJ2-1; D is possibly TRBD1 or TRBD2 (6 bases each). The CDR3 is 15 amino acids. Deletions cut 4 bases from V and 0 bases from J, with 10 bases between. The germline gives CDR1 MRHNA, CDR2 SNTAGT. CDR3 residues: CASSVEGGSYNEQFF. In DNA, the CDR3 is TGTGCCAGCAGTGTGGAGGGGGGCTCCTACAATGAGCAGTTCTTC.

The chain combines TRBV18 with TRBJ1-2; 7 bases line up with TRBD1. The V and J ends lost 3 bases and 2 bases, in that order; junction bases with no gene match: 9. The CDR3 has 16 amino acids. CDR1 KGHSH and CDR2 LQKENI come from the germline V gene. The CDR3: CASSPANRGLNYGYTF. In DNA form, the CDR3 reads TGTGCCAGCTCACCGGCGAACAGGGGTCTCAACTATGGCTACACCTTC.

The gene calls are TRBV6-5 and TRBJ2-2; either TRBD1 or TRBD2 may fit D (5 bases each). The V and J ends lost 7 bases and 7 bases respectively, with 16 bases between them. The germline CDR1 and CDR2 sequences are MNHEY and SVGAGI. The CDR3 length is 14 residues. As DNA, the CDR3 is TGTGCCAGCATGGGCAGGGAAGAGGGCGGGGAGCTGTTTTTT. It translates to CASMGREEGGELFF.

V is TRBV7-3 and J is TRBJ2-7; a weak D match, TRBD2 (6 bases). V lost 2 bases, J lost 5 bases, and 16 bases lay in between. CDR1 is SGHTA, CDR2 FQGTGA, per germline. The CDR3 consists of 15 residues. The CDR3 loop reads CASSLAGRRIDEQYF. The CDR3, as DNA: TGTGCCAGCAGCTTAGCGGGACGGCGAATTGACGAGCAGTACTTC.

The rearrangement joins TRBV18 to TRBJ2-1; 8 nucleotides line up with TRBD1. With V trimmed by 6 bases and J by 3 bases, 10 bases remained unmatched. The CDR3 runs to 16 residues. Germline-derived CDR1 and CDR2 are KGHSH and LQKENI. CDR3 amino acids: CASSIRTGKDYNEQFF. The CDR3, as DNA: TGTGCCAGCTCGATCCGGACAGGGAAAGACTACAATGAGCAGTTCTTC.

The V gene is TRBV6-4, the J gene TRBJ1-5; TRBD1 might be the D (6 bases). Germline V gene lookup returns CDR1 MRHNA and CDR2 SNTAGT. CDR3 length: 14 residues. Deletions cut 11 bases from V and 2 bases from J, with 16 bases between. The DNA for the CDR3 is TGTGCCGCCGACCGGGGGCCGTGCAATCAGCCCCAGCATTTT. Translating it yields CAADRGPCNQPQHF.

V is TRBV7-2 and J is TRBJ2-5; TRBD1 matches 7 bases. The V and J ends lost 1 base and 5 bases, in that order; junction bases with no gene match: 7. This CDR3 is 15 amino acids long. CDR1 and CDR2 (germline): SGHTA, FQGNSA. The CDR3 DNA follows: TGTGCCAGCAGCTTAGTCAACAGGGGTCTGGAGACCCAGTACTTC. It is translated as CASSLVNRGLETQYF.

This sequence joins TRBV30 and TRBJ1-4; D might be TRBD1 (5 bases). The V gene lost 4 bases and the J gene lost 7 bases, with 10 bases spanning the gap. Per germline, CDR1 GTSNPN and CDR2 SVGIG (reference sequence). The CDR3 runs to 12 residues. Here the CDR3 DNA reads TGTGCCTGGAAACAGGCAGGTGAAAAACTGTTTTTT. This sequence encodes CAWKQAGEKLFF.